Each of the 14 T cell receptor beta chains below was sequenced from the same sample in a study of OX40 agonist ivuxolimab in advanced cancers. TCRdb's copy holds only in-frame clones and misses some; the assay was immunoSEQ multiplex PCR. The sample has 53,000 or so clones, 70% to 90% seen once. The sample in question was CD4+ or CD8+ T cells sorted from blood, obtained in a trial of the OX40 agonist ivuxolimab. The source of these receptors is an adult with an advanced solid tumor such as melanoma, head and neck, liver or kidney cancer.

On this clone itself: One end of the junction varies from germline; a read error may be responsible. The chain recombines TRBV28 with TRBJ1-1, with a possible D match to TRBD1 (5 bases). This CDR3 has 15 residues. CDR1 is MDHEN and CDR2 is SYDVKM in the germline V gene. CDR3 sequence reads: CASSLGPGGNTKAFF. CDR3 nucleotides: TGTGCCAGCAGTTTAGGTCCGGGGGGGAACACTAAAGCTTTCTTT.

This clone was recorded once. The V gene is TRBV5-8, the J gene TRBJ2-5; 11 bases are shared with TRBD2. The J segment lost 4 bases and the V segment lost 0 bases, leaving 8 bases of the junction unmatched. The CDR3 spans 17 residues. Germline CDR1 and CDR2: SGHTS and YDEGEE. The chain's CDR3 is CASSLALTSGTRETQYF. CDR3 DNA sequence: TGTGCCAGCAGCTTGGCTCTGACTAGCGGGACTCGAGAGACCCAGTACTTC.

The chain's CDR3 is CATSRDAVNTEAFF. The CDR3 coding sequence is TGTGCCACCAGCAGAGACGCAGTCAACACTGAAGCTTTCTTT. This chain uses TRBV15 with TRBJ1-1; D is unresolved. This CDR3 has 14 residues. The germline gives CDR1 LNHNV, CDR2 YYDKDF (reference sequence). V gave up 0 bases and J gave up 2 bases, with 7 bases separating them.

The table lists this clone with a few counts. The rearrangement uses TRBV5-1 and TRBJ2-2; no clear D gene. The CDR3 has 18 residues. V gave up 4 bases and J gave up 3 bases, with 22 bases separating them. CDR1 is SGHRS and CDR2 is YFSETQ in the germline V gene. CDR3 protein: CASSSNYVRSSYTGELFF. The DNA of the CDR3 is TGCGCCAGCAGCAGCAACTACGTGCGGAGTTCCTACACCGGGGAGCTGTTTTTT.

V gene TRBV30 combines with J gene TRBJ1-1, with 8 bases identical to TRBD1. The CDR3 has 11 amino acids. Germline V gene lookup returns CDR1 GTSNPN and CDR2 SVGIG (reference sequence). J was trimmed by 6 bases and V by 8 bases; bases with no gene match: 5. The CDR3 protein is CAAGQGSEAFF. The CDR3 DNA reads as TGTGCCGCAGGACAGGGCTCTGAAGCTTTCTTT.

The CDR3 region is CAISELGNEKLFF. The CDR3 nucleotides are TGTGCCATCAGTGAATTGGGAAATGAAAAACTGTTTTTT. The chain couples TRBV10-3 to TRBJ1-4; the D is unclear. The ends were cut back, 3 bases at V and 5 bases at J, with 7 bases in the middle. CDR3 length: 13 residues. CDR1 is ENHRY and CDR2 is SYGVKD in the germline V gene.

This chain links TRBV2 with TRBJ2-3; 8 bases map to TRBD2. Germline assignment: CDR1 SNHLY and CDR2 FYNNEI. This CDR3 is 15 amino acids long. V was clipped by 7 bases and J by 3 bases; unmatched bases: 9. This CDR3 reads CASNYLGGGTDTQYF. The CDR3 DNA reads TGTGCCAGCAACTACCTCGGGGGGGGAACAGATACGCAGTATTTT.

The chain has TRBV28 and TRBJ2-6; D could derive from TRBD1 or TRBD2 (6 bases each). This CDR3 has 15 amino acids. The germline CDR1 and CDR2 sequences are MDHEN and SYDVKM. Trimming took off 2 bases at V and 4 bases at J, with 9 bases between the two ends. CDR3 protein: CASSLTGAGANVLTF. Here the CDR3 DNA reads TGTGCCAGCAGTTTAACGGGGGCGGGGGCCAACGTCCTGACTTTC.

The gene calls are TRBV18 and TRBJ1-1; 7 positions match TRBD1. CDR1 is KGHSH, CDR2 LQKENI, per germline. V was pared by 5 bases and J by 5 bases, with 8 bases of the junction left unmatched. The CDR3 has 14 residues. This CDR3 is CASSSGQVVTEAFF. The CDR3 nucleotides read TGTGCCAGCTCATCTGGACAGGTAGTAACTGAAGCTTTCTTT. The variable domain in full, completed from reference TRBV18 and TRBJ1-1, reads NAGVMQNPRHLVRRRGQEARLRCSPMKGHSHVYWYRQLPEEGLKFMVYLQKENIIDESGMPKERFSAEFPKEGPSILRIQQVVRGDSAAYFCASSSGQVVTEAFFGQGTRLTVV.

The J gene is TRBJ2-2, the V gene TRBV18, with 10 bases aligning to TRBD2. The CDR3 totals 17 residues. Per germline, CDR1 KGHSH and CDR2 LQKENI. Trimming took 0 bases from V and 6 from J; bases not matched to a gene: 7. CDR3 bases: TGTGCCAGCTCACCACCGAGGACTAGCGGATGGGCCGGGGAGCTGTTTTTT. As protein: CASSPPRTSGWAGELFF.

CDR3 in amino acids: CASSVPDRGNYGYTF. CDR3 DNA sequence: TGTGCCAGCAGCGTACCCGACAGGGGTAACTATGGCTACACCTTC. This chain links TRBV5-4 with TRBJ1-2, with 8 bases identical to TRBD1. Germline loops: CDR1 SGHNT, CDR2 YYREEE (reference sequence). The length of the CDR3 is 15 residues. With 4 bases clipped from V and 1 base from J, the junction kept 6 bases outside the gene matches.

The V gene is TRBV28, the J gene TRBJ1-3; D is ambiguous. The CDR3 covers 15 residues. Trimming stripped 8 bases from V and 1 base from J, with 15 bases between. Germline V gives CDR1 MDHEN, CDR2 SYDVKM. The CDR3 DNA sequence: TGTGCCAGCGGGGTGGAGGCAACATCTGGAAACACCATATATTTT. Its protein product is CASGVEATSGNTIYF.

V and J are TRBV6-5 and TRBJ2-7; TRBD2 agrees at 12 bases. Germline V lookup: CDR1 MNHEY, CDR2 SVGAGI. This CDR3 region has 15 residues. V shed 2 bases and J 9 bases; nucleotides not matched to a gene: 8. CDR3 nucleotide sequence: TGTGCCAGCAGTTACCGCCAGACTAGCGGGAGTCTGCAGTACTTC. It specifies CASSYRQTSGSLQYF.

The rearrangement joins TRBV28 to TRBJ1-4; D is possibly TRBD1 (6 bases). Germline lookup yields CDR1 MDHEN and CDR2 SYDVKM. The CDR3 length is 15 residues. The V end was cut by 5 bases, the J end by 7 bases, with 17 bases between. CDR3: CASSPVGAWGEKLFF. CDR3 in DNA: TGTGCCAGCAGTCCCGTGGGGGCTTGGGGTGAAAAACTGTTTTTT.